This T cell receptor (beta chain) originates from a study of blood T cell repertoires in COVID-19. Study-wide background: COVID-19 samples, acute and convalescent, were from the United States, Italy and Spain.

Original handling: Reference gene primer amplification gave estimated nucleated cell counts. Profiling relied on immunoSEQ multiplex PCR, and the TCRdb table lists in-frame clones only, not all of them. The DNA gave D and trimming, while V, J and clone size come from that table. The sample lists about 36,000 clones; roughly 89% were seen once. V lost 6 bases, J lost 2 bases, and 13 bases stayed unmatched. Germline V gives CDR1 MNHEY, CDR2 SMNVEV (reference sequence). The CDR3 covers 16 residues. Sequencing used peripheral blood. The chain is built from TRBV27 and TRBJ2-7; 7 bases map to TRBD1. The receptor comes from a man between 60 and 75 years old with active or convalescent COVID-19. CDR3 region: CASRPGQTSSPYEQYF. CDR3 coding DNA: TGTGCCAGCAGGCCGGGACAGACCTCAAGTCCCTACGAGCAGTACTTC.